Listed below are T cell receptor beta chains from one sample, sequenced in a study of Ad26.COV2.S vaccination and SARS-CoV-2 variants. Produced via immunoSEQ multiplex PCR; TCRdb's table is partial and in-frame only. This table has some 420,000 clones, 85% to 90% appearing once. The source was peripheral blood, collected in a trial of Ad26.COV2.S vaccine versus placebo. The receptors here all came from a person aged 18-60 years who received the Ad26.COV2.S COVID-19 vaccine or a placebo. Each CDR3 is given with its conserved first and last residue. A D gene is named only where the DNA matches it firmly. The listing skips clone size in some rows; elsewhere it reads once, few, many or a size class.

J gene: TRBJ2-1
clone size: .
D gene: .
V gene: TRBV10-3
CDR3 protein: CAISDRGTDYNEQFF
CDR3 DNA: TGTGCCATCAGTGACCGCGGGACTGACTACAATGAGCAGTTCTTC

J gene: TRBJ2-7
clone size: .
D gene: .
V gene: TRBV28
CDR3 protein: CASRKPGRSYEQYF
CDR3 DNA: TGTGCCAGCAGAAAACCCGGACGGAGTTACGAGCAGTACTTC

J gene: TRBJ2-3
clone size: .
D gene: .
V gene: TRBV6-5
CDR3 protein: CASSYRGQSFTDTQYF
CDR3 DNA: TGTGCCAGCAGTTACCGAGGACAGTCCTTCACAGATACGCAGTATTTT

J gene: TRBJ2-1
clone size: .
D gene: .
V gene: TRBV5-1
CDR3 protein: CASSLGVFNEQFF
CDR3 DNA: TGCGCCAGCAGCTTGGGGGTTTTTAATGAGCAGTTCTTC

J gene: TRBJ1-2
clone size: once
D gene: .
V gene: TRBV5-4
CDR3 protein: CASSFTGLAHYGYTF
CDR3 DNA: TGTGCCAGCAGCTTCACAGGCTTGGCCCACTATGGCTACACCTTC

J gene: TRBJ2-1
clone size: .
D gene: .
V gene: TRBV9
CDR3 protein: CASSATIYLYNEQFF
CDR3 DNA: TGTGCCAGCAGCGCGACGATTTACCTCTACAATGAGCAGTTCTTC

J gene: TRBJ1-2
clone size: .
D gene: TRBD1
V gene: TRBV2
CDR3 protein: CASSLLDRDYGYTF
CDR3 DNA: TGTGCCAGCAGCCTCCTCGACAGGGACTATGGCTACACCTTC

J gene: TRBJ1-2
clone size: .
D gene: .
V gene: TRBV24-1
CDR3 protein: CATSASRDWRKGYTF
CDR3 DNA: TGTGCCACCAGTGCCTCACGCGACTGGCGAAAGGGCTACACCTTC

J gene: TRBJ1-2
clone size: once
D gene: TRBD1
V gene: TRBV7-2
CDR3 protein: CASSLEGGGTGYGYTF
CDR3 DNA: TGTGCCAGCAGCTTAGAAGGGGGCGGGACAGGGTATGGCTACACCTTC

J gene: TRBJ1-1
clone size: .
D gene: .
V gene: TRBV4-3
CDR3 protein: CASSHSTGPNTEAFF
CDR3 DNA: TGCGCCAGCAGCCACTCAACAGGGCCGAACACTGAAGCTTTCTTT

J gene: TRBJ2-5
clone size: .
D gene: TRBD1
V gene: TRBV4-1
CDR3 protein: CASSQDRVRLPETQYF
CDR3 DNA: TGCGCCAGCAGCCAGGACAGGGTTAGGTTGCCAGAGACCCAGTACTTC

J gene: TRBJ1-1
clone size: .
D gene: .
V gene: TRBV7-2
CDR3 protein: CASSHPGSSTEAFF
CDR3 DNA: TGTGCCAGCAGTCACCCCGGGAGTTCCACTGAAGCTTTCTTT

J gene: TRBJ2-5
clone size: .
D gene: .
V gene: TRBV6-5
CDR3 protein: CASSYRVGDLQETQYF
CDR3 DNA: TGTGCCAGCAGTTACCGTGTAGGGGATCTCCAAGAGACCCAGTACTTC

J gene: TRBJ2-1
clone size: .
D gene: .
V gene: TRBV7-6
CDR3 protein: CASSASRGARSYNEQFF
CDR3 DNA: TGTGCCAGCAGCGCAAGCCGGGGGGCCCGCTCCTACAATGAGCAGTTCTTC

J gene: TRBJ2-7
clone size: .
D gene: .
V gene: TRBV13
CDR3 protein: CASSSTYEQYF
CDR3 DNA: TGTGCCAGCAGCTCCACCTACGAGCAGTACTTC

J gene: TRBJ2-3
clone size: .
D gene: .
V gene: TRBV7-3
CDR3 protein: CASSPQRGGTDTQYF
CDR3 DNA: TGTGCCAGCAGCCCCCAAAGGGGGGGCACAGATACGCAGTATTTT

J gene: TRBJ2-2
clone size: .
D gene: .
V gene: TRBV30
CDR3 protein: CAWSVLAGNTGELFF
CDR3 DNA: TGTGCCTGGAGTGTATTAGCAGGGAACACCGGGGAGCTGTTTTTT

J gene: TRBJ2-7
clone size: few
D gene: .
V gene: TRBV6-5
CDR3 protein: CASSYSGYYEQYF
CDR3 DNA: TGTGCCAGCAGTTACTCGGGATACTACGAGCAGTACTTC

J gene: TRBJ1-1
clone size: .
D gene: .
V gene: TRBV29-1
CDR3 protein: CSVGQGPTNTEAFF
CDR3 DNA: TGCAGCGTTGGGCAGGGCCCTACCAACACTGAAGCTTTCTTT